Each of the 20 T cell receptor beta chains below was sequenced from the same sample in a study of shared clonotypes between healthy human individuals. The protocol was immunoSEQ multiplex PCR, while the TCRdb copy is restricted to in-frame clones and leaves out a portion. Of about 1.5 million clones in the sample, 98% are singletons; the top ten hold roughly 0.45%. Sequences were obtained from naive CD4+ T cells sorted from blood. Stated subset: CD45RA+ positively selected. Every receptor here comes from a man between 25 and 39 years old in good health.

This chain links TRBV19 with TRBJ2-7; 10 positions match TRBD1. The germline CDR1 and CDR2 sequences are LNHDA and SQIVND (reference sequence). This CDR3 region has 14 residues. V trimming: 6 bases; J trimming: 2 bases; junction bases outside the gene matches: 4. The CDR3 region is CASRTGGFPYEQYF. In DNA, the CDR3 is TGTGCCAGTAGGACAGGGGGCTTCCCCTACGAGCAGTACTTC.

This rearrangement joins TRBV2 to TRBJ2-1, with 10 bases lining up with TRBD2. Trimming at V came to 8 bases and at J to 8 bases, leaving 12 bases not matched to a gene. This CDR3 is 15 amino acids long. Germline-derived CDR1 and CDR2 are SNHLY and FYNNEI. CDR3 sequence (DNA): TGTGCCAGCCGGATAGCGGGAGGACGCCCCCATGAGCAGTTCTTC. Amino acids: CASRIAGGRPHEQFF.

This sequence joins TRBV11-2 and TRBJ2-7; no clear D. Germline CDR1 and CDR2: SGHAT and FQNNGV. Deletions cut 3 bases from V and 0 bases from J, with 9 bases between. This CDR3 has 14 residues. CDR3 protein: CASSLGITSYEQYF. DNA for the CDR3: TGTGCCAGCAGCTTGGGGATTACCTCCTACGAGCAGTACTTC.

The rearrangement links TRBV7-7 to TRBJ2-3; TRBD1 agrees at 8 bases. V was pared by 7 bases and J by 0 bases, with 6 bases of the junction left unmatched. Germline V gene lookup returns CDR1 SSHAT and CDR2 FNYEAQ (reference sequence). The CDR3 runs to 15 residues. The CDR3 loop reads CASTLTGASTDTQYF. The CDR3 DNA reads TGTGCCAGCACCTTGACAGGGGCTAGCACAGATACGCAGTATTTT. Full variable domain (missing parts from reference TRBV7-7 and TRBJ2-3): GAGVSQSPRYKVTKRGQDVTLRCDPISSHATLYWYQQALGQGPEFLTYFNYEAQPDKSGLPSDRFSAERPEGSISTLTIQRTEQRDSAMYRCASTLTGASTDTQYFGPGTRLTVL.

A single count supports this clone. The V call is TRBV28, the J call TRBJ1-3, with D uncertain. The V end was cut by 8 bases, the J end by 0 bases, with 8 bases between. The CDR3 runs 13 residues. Germline CDR1 reads MDHEN; CDR2 reads SYDVKM. CDR3 amino acids: CASETNSGNTIYF. DNA of the CDR3: TGTGCCAGCGAAACAAACTCTGGAAACACCATATATTTT.

The gene calls are TRBV7-8 and TRBJ2-7; 12 nucleotides line up with TRBD2. The CDR3 totals 14 residues. Germline V gene sequence: CDR1 SGHVS, CDR2 FQNEAQ. V lost 6 bases and J lost 4; bases outside the gene matches: 4. The CDR3 DNA follows: TGTGCCAGCAGTCTAGCGGGAGGGCTATACGAGCAGTACTTC. Protein product: CASSLAGGLYEQYF.

This sequence joins TRBV4-2 and TRBJ2-4; D is unclear. The CDR3 runs 16 residues. Germline loops: CDR1 LGHNA, CDR2 YNFKEQ. Trimming left V 1 base short and J 1 base short, with 11 bases between. The CDR3 nucleotides read TGTGCCAGCAGCCAAGTACCCACCGGGGCCAAAAACATTCAGTACTTC. Its translation is CASSQVPTGAKNIQYF.

In its sample, this clone was seen once. This chain connects TRBV18 to TRBJ1-4; TRBD1 might be the D (6 bases). Germline V gives CDR1 KGHSH, CDR2 LQKENI. The CDR3 extends over 15 amino acids. Trimming removed 4 bases at V and 3 bases at J, with 12 bases between. CDR3: CASSLSGDPNEKLFF. For the CDR3, the DNA is TGTGCCAGCTCACTTTCAGGGGATCCTAATGAAAAACTGTTTTTT.

This chain joins TRBV28 and TRBJ1-3; no clear D gene. CDR1 MDHEN and CDR2 SYDVKM come from the germline V gene. Trimming shortened V by 5 bases and J by 0 bases, and 5 bases separated the two germline ends. The CDR3 runs 13 residues. In DNA, the CDR3 is TGTGCCAGCAGTGAGGACTCTGGAAACACCATATATTTT. Translation gives CASSEDSGNTIYF.

This chain links TRBV7-2 with TRBJ2-3, with a tentative D call TRBD2 (5 bases). V gave up 3 bases and J gave up 0 bases, with 13 bases separating them. The CDR3 runs 16 residues. The germline gives CDR1 SGHTA, CDR2 FQGNSA. The CDR3 bases are TGTGCCAGCAGCTTGGCCCGCGGGCCTAGCACAGATACGCAGTATTTT. This gives the protein CASSLARGPSTDTQYF.

V usage is TRBV7-8 and J usage is TRBJ2-7, with D tentatively TRBD1 or TRBD2 (5 bases each). Germline V gene data show CDR1 as SGHVS and CDR2 as FQNEAQ. This CDR3 spans 19 amino acids. V was pared by 1 base and J by 3 bases, with 25 bases between. The CDR3 reads CASSLGRGVRQGNFYEQYF. The CDR3 bases are TGTGCCAGCAGCTTAGGAAGAGGGGTAAGGCAGGGTAATTTCTACGAGCAGTACTTC.

The J gene is TRBJ2-2, the V gene TRBV9, with 7 bases aligning to TRBD2. J lost 0 bases, V lost 0 bases, and 17 bases had no gene match. The germline V gene encodes CDR1 SGDLS and CDR2 YYNGEE. This CDR3 comprises 21 residues. The CDR3 protein is CASSVASRGSGTYANTGELFF. CDR3 DNA sequence: TGTGCCAGCAGCGTAGCTTCAAGAGGAAGCGGGACCTACGCGAACACCGGGGAGCTGTTTTTT.

The chain is built from TRBV5-4 and TRBJ2-1; TRBD2 matches at 11 bases. The germline CDR1 and CDR2 sequences are SGHNT and YYREEE (reference sequence). This CDR3 has 18 residues. With V trimmed by 3 bases and J by 9 bases, 17 bases remained unmatched. The CDR3 nucleotides read TGTGCCAGCAGCTCGGGGTCGTTGGTAGCGGGAGGGTACGGTGAGCAGTTCTTC. Protein sequence: CASSSGSLVAGGYGEQFF.

The V gene is TRBV5-4, the J gene TRBJ2-2, with 15 bases aligning to TRBD2. V lost 5 bases, J lost 2 bases, and 7 bases stayed unmatched. CDR3 length: 18 residues. Germline CDR1 SGHNT, CDR2 YYREEE (reference sequence). DNA of the CDR3: TGTGCCAGCAGGGCGGGACTAGCGGGAGGCCAAAACACCGGGGAGCTGTTTTTT. The encoded protein is CASRAGLAGGQNTGELFF.

The chain couples TRBV7-2 to TRBJ1-2; possible D gene TRBD1, 5 bases. The CDR3 length is 14 residues. The germline gives CDR1 SGHTA, CDR2 FQGNSA. V lost 1 base and J 6 bases, leaving 12 bases between the germline ends. The CDR3 bases are TGTGCCAGCAGCTTAGGGGGCGCAGGGAATGGCTACACCTTC. This translates into CASSLGGAGNGYTF.

Points on this clone: Different DNA sequences within this sample yield the same CDR3. V gene TRBV28 combines with J gene TRBJ2-7, with D unclear. This CDR3 contains 12 residues. Germline values: CDR1 MDHEN, CDR2 SYDVKM. Trimming removed 4 bases at V and 4 bases at J, with 8 bases between. The CDR3 loop reads CASSSPGYEQYF. CDR3 in DNA: TGTGCCAGCAGTTCTCCCGGGTACGAGCAGTACTTC.

About this clone itself: This likely comes from a read error, as the CDR3 has no conserved phenylalanine or tryptophan at its end. The limits of the CDR3 on the DNA are not certain, so only TCRdb's listed CDR3 is given. V and J are TRBV5-4 and TRBJ2-7; the table's D call, TRBD2, was not checked against the DNA. Germline CDR1 and CDR2: SGHNT and YYREEE (reference sequence). Ends included, the CDR3 has 11 residues. The CDR3 region is CASSLLAGDRI.

The chain uses TRBV28 and TRBJ2-7; 7 bases map to TRBD1. CDR3 length: 14 amino acids. V dropped 7 bases and J dropped 7; count of bases not matched to a gene: 13. CDR1 and CDR2 (germline): MDHEN, SYDVKM. CDR3 sequence (DNA): TGTGCCAGCATCCCCGGGACAGTGGTACAGGAGCAGTACTTC. Protein: CASIPGTVVQEQYF.

This chain links TRBV5-1 with TRBJ2-2, with 10 bases lining up with TRBD1. Trimming took 7 bases from V and 4 from J; bases not matched to a gene: 7. The CDR3 totals 15 residues. Per the germline V gene, CDR1 is SGHRS and CDR2 is YFSETQ. CDR3 loop: CASGRDRGSTGELFF. The CDR3, as DNA: TGCGCCAGCGGAAGGGACAGGGGAAGCACCGGGGAGCTGTTTTTT.

The chain is built from TRBV29-1 and TRBJ1-1; D might be TRBD1 (6 bases). CDR1 is SQVTM and CDR2 is ANQGSEA in the germline V gene. The CDR3 contains 11 residues. CDR3 bases: TGCAGTTGCCCAGGGGACACTGAAGCTTTCTTT. Amino acid sequence: CSCPGDTEAFF.